The sequence of this T cell receptor beta chain was determined in a study of cytomegalovirus exposure and HLA in healthy donors. V was cut by 6 bases and J by 0 bases, with 9 bases left in between. CDR3 length: 14 residues. Germline lookup yields CDR1 MNHNY and CDR2 SVGAGI (reference sequence). Study findings and constraints: First-cohort TCR clusters tended to co-occur in the 95 to 150 validation repertoires, a later analysis found. CMV antigen specificity of a few CMV-associated chains was confirmed in vitro. A list of around 150 TCR beta chains associated with cytomegalovirus was given.

The table lists this clone with many counts. Its antigen is not identified. Data came from immunoSEQ multiplex PCR; TCRdb stores just in-frame clones and leaves some out. The sample yields 200,000 or so clones, over 80% seen once. The clonotype comes from a woman between 18 and 29 years old in good health and CMV-seronegative. Specimen: PBMCs. This chain connects TRBV6-6 to TRBJ2-1; D may match TRBD1 or TRBD2 (6 bases each). The CDR3 DNA is TGTGCCAGCAGCGGAGGGGGCTCCTACAATGAGCAGTTCTTC. This translates into CASSGGGSYNEQFF.